The clone carrying this T cell receptor beta chain has only one observation. Its specificity is not known. The method was immunoSEQ multiplex PCR; TCRdb's version includes in-frame clones alone and lacks a portion of them. The top ten clones hold under 2% of a sample with under 850,000 clones, 72% of them seen once. This specimen comes from a study of shared clonotypes between healthy human individuals. Study-level information: CD8 memory received one plate per donor, CD8 naive two, CD4 memory three and CD4 naive three. Study-wide findings and caveats: As a rule, naive subsets had a larger estimated richness than memory subsets. Donor clonotype sharing was expected to depend on sequencing depth.

Material for sequencing was memory CD4+ T cells sorted from blood. Subset here: CD45RA-negative fraction. The receptor was derived from a woman in her twenties or thirties in good health.

The CDR3 sequence: CASSGRDGYYGYTF. The CDR3, as DNA: TGTGCCAGCAGTGGGAGAGACGGCTACTATGGCTACACCTTC. The rearrangement links TRBV27 to TRBJ1-2, with no clear D. The V end was cut by 5 bases, the J end by 3 bases, with 13 bases between. The CDR3 runs 14 residues. Germline CDR1 and CDR2: MNHEY and SMNVEV (reference sequence).